This T cell receptor beta chain originates from a study of blood T cell repertoires in COVID-19. The recovered donors of Cohort 3 showed two negative PCRs, clearance, or symptom resolution. The CDR3 runs to 17 residues. From germline, CDR1 is LGHDT and CDR2 YNNKEL (reference sequence). J lost 5 bases, V lost 4 bases, and 12 bases had no gene match. Original processing methods: Reference gene primer amplification yielded estimated nucleated cell counts. Generated by immunoSEQ multiplex PCR, the TCRdb table keeps only in-frame clones and is missing some. D and trimming were read from the DNA, whereas the V and J calls and clone size are those reported in that table. Seen here are approximately 490,000 clones, around 85% observed once, and the top ten hold roughly 8.5%.

The TCR sequence derives from an older woman who had recovered from COVID-19. Material: PBMCs or T cells enriched from blood (not recorded which). The genes are TRBV3-1 (or the pseudogene TRBV3-2) and TRBJ1-3, with 9 bases lining up with TRBD1. The CDR3 spells CASSPRPGQGLRNTIYF. DNA of the CDR3: TGTGCCAGCAGCCCCCGGCCCGGACAGGGGCTTCGAAACACCATATATTTT.